One and the same sample provided the 28 T cell receptor beta chains below, sequenced in a study of shared clonotypes between healthy human individuals. TCRdb's copy holds only in-frame clones and misses some; the assay was immunoSEQ multiplex PCR. The sample contains about 300,000 clones, over 65% of which appear only once. Sequencing was carried out using memory CD4+ T cells sorted from blood. Noted subset: CD45RA-negative fraction. The origin of the receptors is a man under 40 in good health.

The chain recombines TRBV11-2 with TRBJ1-1; D possibly corresponds to TRBD1 (6 bases). Trimming took off 0 bases at V and 5 bases at J, with 13 bases between the two ends. In germline, CDR1 is SGHAT, CDR2 FQNNGV. This CDR3 has 15 residues. In DNA form, the CDR3 reads TGTGCCAGCAGCTTAGATTATAACCAGGGGACTGAAGCTTTCTTT. Protein: CASSLDYNQGTEAFF.

The genes are TRBV5-1 and TRBJ1-4, with 7 bases aligning to TRBD1. The CDR3 sequence is 15 residues long. The germline V gene has CDR1 SGHRS and CDR2 YFSETQ. The V and J ends lost 2 bases and 5 bases, in that order; junction bases with no gene match: 6. The chain's CDR3 is CASSLAGTENEKLFF. Written as DNA, the CDR3 is TGCGCCAGCAGCTTAGCCGGGACAGAGAATGAAAAACTGTTTTTT.

The chain links TRBV6-5 to TRBJ2-4; D is ambiguous. Trimming removed 7 bases at V and 7 bases at J, with 14 bases between. This CDR3 is built from 13 residues. Germline V CDR1 and CDR2: MNHEY, SVGAGI. The CDR3 reads CASTSDQLNIQYF. CDR3 in DNA: TGTGCCAGCACCTCAGACCAACTGAACATTCAGTACTTC.

In its sample, this clone was seen a few times. The V gene is TRBV19, the J gene TRBJ1-1; D is unresolved. The CDR3 is made up of 13 amino acids. V lost 5 bases, J lost 3 bases, and 10 bases lay in between. Germline loops: CDR1 LNHDA, CDR2 SQIVND (reference sequence). This CDR3 reads CASSWFRDTEAFF. The DNA for the CDR3 is TGTGCCAGTAGTTGGTTTCGGGACACTGAAGCTTTCTTT.

The rearrangement links TRBV7-9 to TRBJ2-6; 8 bases fit TRBD2. This CDR3 has 16 residues. V trimming: 4 bases; J trimming: 4 bases; junction bases outside the gene matches: 6. CDR1 SEHNR and CDR2 FQNEAQ come from the germline V gene (reference sequence). CDR3 sequence (DNA): TGTGCCAGCAGCTCCCGGGGGGGCTCGGGGGCCAACGTCCTGACTTTC. It yields the protein CASSSRGGSGANVLTF. The full variable domain, rest sourced from reference TRBV7-9 and TRBJ2-6, is DTGVSQNPRHKITKRGQNVTFRCDPISEHNRLYWYRQTLGQGPEFLTYFQNEAQLEKSRLLSDRFSAERPKGSFSTLEIQRTEQGDSAMYLCASSSRGGSGANVLTFGAGSRLTVL.

The CDR3 here is CASSLAPTGSGEKLFF. The CDR3 DNA reads as TGTGCCAGCAGCTTAGCCCCGACAGGGTCTGGTGAAAAACTGTTTTTT. The chain uses TRBV7-9 and TRBJ1-4; 7 bases are shared with TRBD1. The junction had 8 bases not matched to a gene; V was cut back by 0 bases and J by 7 bases. CDR3 length: 16 residues. In germline, CDR1 is SEHNR, CDR2 FQNEAQ (reference sequence).

The V and J genes are TRBV5-6 and TRBJ2-2; D possibly corresponds to TRBD2 (6 bases). Trimming removed 0 bases from V and 5 bases from J, with 8 bases in between. This CDR3 has 14 amino acids. Germline V gene lookup returns CDR1 SGHDT and CDR2 YYEEEE. The CDR3 DNA follows: TGTGCCAGCAGCTTGGGACTAGAGACCGGGGAGCTGTTTTTT. Amino acid sequence: CASSLGLETGELFF.

This chain connects TRBV7-6 to TRBJ2-7; TRBD2 aligns across 14 bases. The trim removed 1 base at V and 4 bases at J, leaving 15 bases unmatched. The CDR3 consists of 20 residues. The germline V gene has CDR1 SGHVS and CDR2 FNYEAQ. The CDR3 loop is CASSLEGLAGVFGVPYEQYF. DNA for the CDR3: TGTGCCAGCAGCTTAGAGGGACTAGCGGGAGTATTTGGAGTGCCGTACGAGCAGTACTTC.

This clone was observed a few times. This chain connects TRBV5-1 to TRBJ2-1; TRBD2 agrees at 13 bases. Germline lookup yields CDR1 SGHRS and CDR2 YFSETQ. The CDR3 length is 13 residues. J lost 15 bases, V lost 3 bases, and 6 bases had no gene match. The CDR3 reads CASSSGTSGMVFF. As DNA, the CDR3 is TGCGCCAGCAGCTCTGGGACTAGCGGGATGGTGTTCTTC.

The rearrangement uses TRBV19 and TRBJ1-3, with D perhaps TRBD1 (5 bases). Deletions cut 5 bases from V and 0 bases from J, with 14 bases between. Per germline, CDR1 LNHDA and CDR2 SQIVND (reference sequence). The CDR3 has 16 residues. The CDR3 region is CASSRILGTSGNTIYF. For the CDR3, the DNA is TGTGCCAGTAGTCGAATTCTCGGGACCTCTGGAAACACCATATATTTT.

The chain is built from TRBV5-6 and TRBJ2-3; 10 positions agree with TRBD2. The CDR3 sequence is 15 residues long. Germline assignment: CDR1 SGHDT and CDR2 YYEEEE. Trimming removed 3 bases from V and 1 base from J; junction bases left unmatched: 2. The CDR3 nucleotides are TGTGCCAGCAGCTCCGGGACTAGCGGCACAGATACGCAGTATTTT. Its translation: CASSSGTSGTDTQYF.

The table lists this clone with many counts. This sequence joins TRBV28 and TRBJ2-1; 8 bases fit TRBD1. Losses at the gene ends were 7 bases for V and 4 bases for J; bases not matched to a gene: 6. Germline V gene sequence: CDR1 MDHEN, CDR2 SYDVKM. CDR3 length equals 14 residues. In DNA, the CDR3 is TGTGCCAGCAACCCGACAGGGGCGTACAATGAGCAGTTCTTC. Its protein product is CASNPTGAYNEQFF.

The CDR3 DNA is TGTGCCAGCTCACCACCGTCAACGAGGGGCTTGAACACTGAAGCTTTCTTT. Translating it yields CASSPPSTRGLNTEAFF. This chain uses TRBV18 with TRBJ1-1; D may be TRBD1 (5 bases). CDR3 length: 17 residues. CDR1 is KGHSH and CDR2 is LQKENI in the germline V gene. Trimming removed 0 bases at V and 0 bases at J, with 14 bases between. The whole variable domain, filled in from reference TRBV18 and TRBJ1-1, reads NAGVMQNPRHLVRRRGQEARLRCSPMKGHSHVYWYRQLPEEGLKFMVYLQKENIIDESGMPKERFSAEFPKEGPSILRIQQVVRGDSAAYFCASSPPSTRGLNTEAFFGQGTRLTVV.

This rearrangement joins TRBV21-1 to TRBJ1-5; TRBD1 was called by the table and not checked on the DNA. TRBV21-1 has pseudogene status. This CDR3 region has 18 residues. As DNA, the CDR3 is TGTGCCAGCAGCCCCTTATTGATACGACAGGGGAGCAATCAGCCCCAGCATTTT. Translation gives CASSPLLIRQGSNQPQHF.

The chain employs TRBV7-3 and TRBJ2-5; D could derive from TRBD1 or TRBD2 (5 bases each). Trimming shortened V by 5 bases and J by 2 bases, and 9 bases separated the two germline ends. This CDR3 contains 13 residues. Germline CDR1 SGHTA, CDR2 FQGTGA. For the CDR3, the DNA is TGTGCCAGCAGCACCGGGACGCAAGAGACCCAGTACTTC. Amino acid sequence: CASSTGTQETQYF.

The sample holds many counts of this clone. At one end, the junction sequence differs from germline, possibly due to a read error. The CDR3 sequence: CASSVVGTGRPSF. The CDR3 DNA reads as TGTGCCAGCAGCGTAGTCGGGACAGGGAGGCCATCTTTC. This chain uses TRBV9 with TRBJ1-2; 9 bases match TRBD1. The CDR3 runs 13 residues. Germline values: CDR1 SGDLS, CDR2 YYNGEE.

The chain recombines TRBV7-6 with TRBJ2-3; 12 bases match TRBD2. CDR3 length equals 17 residues. J was trimmed by 3 bases and V by 4 bases; bases with no gene match: 8. Germline CDR1 reads SGHVS; CDR2 reads FNYEAQ. CDR3 sequence: CASSSARGTSGTDTQYF. The CDR3 region has the DNA TGTGCCAGCAGCTCGGCCCGGGGGACTAGCGGGACAGATACGCAGTATTTT.

Here the CDR3 reads CASSLHRVLGTGGGYEQYF. CDR3 in DNA: TGTGCCAGCAGTTTACATCGGGTCCTAGGGACAGGTGGCGGCTACGAGCAGTACTTC. The rearrangement uses TRBV27 and TRBJ2-7; 8 bases are shared with TRBD1. The CDR3 has 19 amino acids. J was trimmed by 3 bases and V by 2 bases; bases with no gene match: 18. Germline V gives CDR1 MNHEY, CDR2 SMNVEV (reference sequence).

This chain joins TRBV14 and TRBJ2-7; 8 bases agree with TRBD1. Per the germline V gene, CDR1 is SGHDN and CDR2 is FVKESK. The CDR3 is 17 amino acids. Germline trimming cut 1 base from V and 0 bases from J; bases unmatched to any gene: 8. Here the CDR3 DNA reads TGTGCCAGCAGCCAAGGGGATCGGGACAGGTTCTCCTACGAGCAGTACTTC. Encoded protein: CASSQGDRDRFSYEQYF.

The chain combines TRBV28 with TRBJ1-5; TRBD1 might be the D (6 bases). V shed 6 bases and J shed 7 bases, with 19 bases lying between them. CDR3 length: 15 residues. The germline V gene has CDR1 MDHEN and CDR2 SYDVKM. DNA of the CDR3: TGTGCCAGCAGCTACATCCGGGGGCAGGGCCAGCCCCAGCATTTT. Amino acid sequence: CASSYIRGQGQPQHF.

This clone occurred many times. The chain joins TRBV6-1 to TRBJ2-2, with D unresolved. The germline CDR1 and CDR2 sequences are MNHNS and SASEGT. V was shortened by 0 bases and J by 3 bases, with 8 bases between the two germline ends. The CDR3 contains 15 residues. The CDR3 DNA reads as TGTGCCAGCAGTGAAGCGTGGTCTCACACCGGGGAGCTGTTTTTT. It yields the protein CASSEAWSHTGELFF.

This clone was picked up a small number of times. J is TRBJ2-7 and V is TRBV27, with 7 bases lining up with TRBD1. The germline V gene encodes CDR1 MNHEY and CDR2 SMNVEV (reference sequence). The CDR3 covers 15 residues. Trimming removed 5 bases from V and 0 bases from J; junction bases left unmatched: 7. CDR3 sequence (DNA): TGTGCCAGCAGTAGGTTGGGACAGTCCTCCTACGAGCAGTACTTC. It specifies CASSRLGQSSYEQYF.

The V call is TRBV7-2, the J call TRBJ2-2, with D possibly being TRBD1 (5 bases). The V gene's germline CDR1 is SGHTA and CDR2 FQGNSA. This CDR3 has 14 residues. V was shortened by 5 bases and J by 3 bases, with 10 bases between the two germline ends. In nucleotides, the CDR3 is TGTGCCAGCAGCATAGACAGCTACACCGGGGAGCTGTTTTTT. Translating it yields CASSIDSYTGELFF.

The CDR3 nucleotides are TGTGCCAGCAGCTGGACAGGGGCCTACGAGCAGTACTTC. This codes for CASSWTGAYEQYF. This chain connects TRBV7-2 to TRBJ2-7; 9 nucleotides line up with TRBD1. From germline, CDR1 is SGHTA and CDR2 FQGNSA. Trimming removed 4 bases from V and 2 bases from J; junction bases left unmatched: 0. The CDR3 spans 13 residues.

This clone was counted between two and nine times. The V gene is TRBV2, the J gene TRBJ2-7; 8 bases match TRBD2. With 0 bases clipped from V and 6 bases from J, the junction kept 13 bases outside the gene matches. The CDR3 has 17 residues. Germline CDR1 and CDR2: SNHLY and FYNNEI. In DNA form, the CDR3 reads TGTGCCAGCAGTGAAGCGCTTTTCCGGGAGGGCCCTCGCGAGCAGTACTTC. As protein: CASSEALFREGPREQYF.

J is TRBJ2-3 and V is TRBV2; D gene unclear. V was cut by 4 bases and J by 4 bases, with 9 bases left in between. This CDR3 is 13 amino acids long. Germline values: CDR1 SNHLY, CDR2 FYNNEI. The CDR3: CASSGLVADTQYF. In DNA, the CDR3 is TGTGCCAGCAGTGGACTGGTCGCAGATACGCAGTATTTT. Drawing the rest from reference TRBV2 and TRBJ2-3, the complete variable domain is EPEVTQTPSHQVTQMGQEVILRCVPISNHLYFYWYRQILGQKVEFLVSFYNNEISEKSEIFDDQFSVERPDGSNFTLKIRSTKLEDSAMYFCASSGLVADTQYFGPGTRLTVL.

A few counts support this clone. V and J are TRBV28 and TRBJ2-3, with TRBD2 matching over 12 bases. J was trimmed by 7 bases and V by 5 bases; bases with no gene match: 10. Germline V gives CDR1 MDHEN, CDR2 SYDVKM. The CDR3 spans 16 residues. CDR3 nucleotide sequence: TGTGCCAGCAGTCAAAGGACTAGCGGGACCCATCATACGCAGTATTTT. It codes for CASSQRTSGTHHTQYF.

This clone was seen a single time. This chain connects TRBV2 to TRBJ2-1, with 8 bases matching TRBD2. CDR3 length: 14 amino acids. J lost 5 bases, V lost 5 bases, and 5 bases had no gene match. Germline values: CDR1 SNHLY, CDR2 FYNNEI. The DNA for the CDR3 is TGTGCCAGCAGTTTGCGGGAGGACCACAATGAGCAGTTCTTC. It specifies CASSLREDHNEQFF.